The rows below give T cell receptor beta chains drawn from one sample of a study of blood T cells in healthy people across ages. TCRdb re-analysed the 5' RACE reads in MiXCR, keeping a single row per CDR3 protein. This table has fewer than 2,000,000 distinct CDR3 sequences, 39% appearing once. The sample taken for sequencing was blood. The receptors originated from a human donor in good health. Each CDR3 is given with its conserved first and last residue. The D gene is left open where the match is weak. Rows give clone size only sometimes, using once, few, many, or a class for an expanded clone.

V gene: TRBV6-2/TRBV6-3; J gene: TRBJ2-7; clone size: few; CDR3 length: 14; D gene: .; CDR3 protein: CASSYTGTEYEQYF; CDR3 DNA: TGTGCCAGCAGTTATACCGGGACGGAATACGAGCAGTACTTC
V gene: TRBV6-2/TRBV6-3; J gene: TRBJ2-7; clone size: few; CDR3 length: 13; D gene: .; CDR3 protein: CASSFGHPYEQYF; CDR3 DNA: TGTGCCAGCAGTTTCGGACACCCTTACGAGCAGTACTTC
V gene: TRBV5-5; J gene: TRBJ2-2; clone size: .; CDR3 length: 17; D gene: .; CDR3 protein: CASSLIGQGSYTGELFF; CDR3 DNA: TGTGCCAGCAGCTTAATCGGGCAGGGGTCCTACACCGGGGAGCTGTTTTTT
V gene: TRBV5-1; J gene: TRBJ1-4; clone size: .; CDR3 length: 15; D gene: .; CDR3 protein: CASSFTDRPHEKLFF; CDR3 DNA: TGCGCCAGCAGCTTCACGGACCGCCCGCATGAAAAACTGTTTTTT
V gene: TRBV2; J gene: TRBJ1-1; clone size: .; CDR3 length: 11; D gene: .; CDR3 protein: CASSFSDEAFF; CDR3 DNA: TGTGCCAGCAGTTTTAGTGATGAAGCTTTCTTT
V gene: TRBV6-1; J gene: TRBJ1-2; clone size: .; CDR3 length: 13; D gene: .; CDR3 protein: CASSEFRNYGYTF; CDR3 DNA: TGTGCCAGCAGTGAATTCAGGAACTATGGCTACACCTTC
V gene: TRBV30; J gene: TRBJ1-2; clone size: few; CDR3 length: 11; D gene: .; CDR3 protein: CAWSPGYGYTF; CDR3 DNA: TGTGCCTGGAGTCCAGGGTATGGCTACACCTTC
V gene: TRBV7-8; J gene: TRBJ1-5; clone size: few; CDR3 length: 16; D gene: .; CDR3 protein: CASSLGTRGGGQPQHF; CDR3 DNA: TGTGCCAGCAGCTTAGGTACCCGAGGGGGTGGGCAGCCCCAGCATTTT
V gene: TRBV20-1; J gene: TRBJ2-5; clone size: few; CDR3 length: 14; D gene: .; CDR3 protein: CSARDIGRQETQYF; CDR3 DNA: TGCAGTGCTAGAGATATCGGGAGACAAGAGACCCAGTACTTC
V gene: TRBV7-2; J gene: TRBJ2-1; clone size: few; CDR3 length: 16; D gene: TRBD2; CDR3 protein: CASSLEAGGPWNEQFF; CDR3 DNA: TGTGCCAGCAGCTTAGAGGCGGGGGGGCCTTGGAATGAGCAGTTCTTC
V gene: TRBV7-9; J gene: TRBJ2-7; clone size: .; CDR3 length: 14; D gene: .; CDR3 protein: CASSATGTGLSGYF; CDR3 DNA: TGTGCCAGCAGCGCCACCGGGACGGGCCTCTCAGGGTACTTC
V gene: TRBV3-1; J gene: TRBJ2-3; clone size: .; CDR3 length: 12; D gene: .; CDR3 protein: CASSQSSDTQYF; CDR3 DNA: TGTGCCAGCAGCCAGAGTTCAGATACGCAGTATTTT
V gene: TRBV7-9; J gene: TRBJ2-7; clone size: .; CDR3 length: 15; D gene: .; CDR3 protein: CASSRQTQSPYEQYF; CDR3 DNA: TGTGCCAGCAGCAGACAGACACAATCACCGTACGAGCAGTACTTC
V gene: TRBV20-1; J gene: TRBJ2-7; clone size: .; CDR3 length: 14; D gene: TRBD2; CDR3 protein: CSVRGLAGGQTQYF; CDR3 DNA: TGCAGTGTTCGAGGACTAGCGGGGGGGCAAACTCAGTACTTC
V gene: TRBV7-3; J gene: TRBJ2-4; clone size: .; CDR3 length: 15; D gene: TRBD2; CDR3 protein: CASSWAGDSGAGQYF; CDR3 DNA: TGTGCCAGCAGCTGGGCGGGGGACTCGGGCGCGGGTCAGTACTTC
V gene: TRBV4-1; J gene: TRBJ1-1; clone size: few; CDR3 length: 16; D gene: .; CDR3 protein: CASSQGARTISAEAFF; CDR3 DNA: TGCGCCAGCAGCCAAGGAGCGCGCACGATCTCGGCTGAAGCTTTCTTT
V gene: TRBV12-3/TRBV12-4; J gene: TRBJ1-4; clone size: .; CDR3 length: 16; D gene: .; CDR3 protein: CASSFNRDSTNEKLFF; CDR3 DNA: TGTGCCAGCAGTTTTAATCGAGATTCAACTAATGAAAAACTGTTTTTT
V gene: TRBV20-1; J gene: TRBJ2-4; clone size: .; CDR3 length: 15; D gene: TRBD2; CDR3 protein: CSTADSTSGKNIQYF; CDR3 DNA: TGCAGTACTGCTGACTCGACTAGCGGAAAAAACATTCAGTACTTC
V gene: TRBV13; J gene: TRBJ2-1; clone size: .; CDR3 length: 13; D gene: .; CDR3 protein: CASSQIGAYEQFF; CDR3 DNA: TGTGCCAGCAGCCAGATCGGAGCGTATGAGCAGTTCTTC
V gene: TRBV10-3; J gene: TRBJ2-7; clone size: .; CDR3 length: 19; D gene: TRBD2; CDR3 protein: CAISITSGGTILSSYEQYF; CDR3 DNA: TGTGCCATCAGCATTACTAGCGGGGGAACGATTTTAAGCTCCTACGAGCAGTACTTC
V gene: TRBV12-3/TRBV12-4; J gene: TRBJ2-4; clone size: .; CDR3 length: 16; D gene: .; CDR3 protein: CASSYGPLITKNIQYF; CDR3 DNA: TGTGCCAGCAGTTACGGGCCTTTGATTACCAAAAACATTCAGTACTTC
V gene: TRBV20-1; J gene: TRBJ1-2; clone size: few; CDR3 length: 14; D gene: TRBD1; CDR3 protein: CSARSQGGDYGYTF; CDR3 DNA: TGCAGTGCTAGATCCCAGGGGGGAGACTATGGCTACACCTTC
V gene: TRBV12-3/TRBV12-4; J gene: TRBJ2-1; clone size: .; CDR3 length: 15; D gene: TRBD1; CDR3 protein: CASSPGQGFHNEQFF; CDR3 DNA: TGTGCCAGCAGCCCGGGACAGGGCTTCCACAATGAGCAGTTCTTC
V gene: TRBV10-3; J gene: TRBJ1-5; clone size: many; CDR3 length: 14; D gene: TRBD1; CDR3 protein: CAIRSGTGNQPQHF; CDR3 DNA: TGTGCCATCAGGAGCGGGACAGGGAATCAGCCCCAGCATTTT
V gene: TRBV7-2; J gene: TRBJ1-1; clone size: few; CDR3 length: 14; D gene: TRBD1; CDR3 protein: CASSSGGRDTEAFF; CDR3 DNA: TGTGCCAGCAGCTCAGGGGGACGGGACACTGAAGCTTTCTTT
V gene: TRBV7-3; J gene: TRBJ2-1; clone size: few; CDR3 length: 17; D gene: TRBD1; CDR3 protein: CASSLPGGRGRRNEQFF; CDR3 DNA: TGTGCCAGCAGCTTACCCGGTGGCAGGGGGCGCCGCAATGAGCAGTTCTTC
V gene: TRBV24-1; J gene: TRBJ1-1; clone size: .; CDR3 length: 18; D gene: TRBD1; CDR3 protein: CATSDSGPEQGAVFKAFF; CDR3 DNA: TGTGCCACCAGTGATTCGGGACCCGAACAGGGGGCAGTTTTTAAGGCTTTCTTT
V gene: TRBV28; J gene: TRBJ2-7; clone size: .; CDR3 length: 15; D gene: TRBD1; CDR3 protein: CASNPLGTGANEQYF; CDR3 DNA: TGTGCCAGTAACCCGCTAGGGACAGGGGCTAACGAGCAGTACTTC
V gene: TRBV24-1; J gene: TRBJ1-2; clone size: few; CDR3 length: 13; D gene: .; CDR3 protein: CATSDNRQDGYTF; CDR3 DNA: TGTGCCACCAGTGATAATCGACAGGACGGCTACACCTTC
V gene: TRBV7-2; J gene: TRBJ2-1; clone size: few; CDR3 length: 17; D gene: TRBD2; CDR3 protein: CASSHQSASGGAYKQFF; CDR3 DNA: TGTGCCAGCAGCCACCAGTCCGCTAGCGGGGGGGCTTATAAGCAGTTCTTC
V gene: TRBV24-1; J gene: TRBJ2-3; clone size: few; CDR3 length: 14; D gene: .; CDR3 protein: CATSDRVGTDTQYF; CDR3 DNA: TGTGCCACCAGTGACAGGGTCGGCACAGATACGCAGTATTTT
V gene: TRBV20-1; J gene: TRBJ2-5; clone size: .; CDR3 length: 15; D gene: TRBD2; CDR3 protein: CSATRLAGAQETQYF; CDR3 DNA: TGCAGTGCTACGAGACTAGCGGGGGCGCAAGAGACCCAGTACTTC
V gene: TRBV4-1; J gene: TRBJ1-1; clone size: few; CDR3 length: 16; D gene: TRBD1; CDR3 protein: CASSWTPGQLNTEAFF; CDR3 DNA: TGCGCCAGCAGTTGGACCCCGGGACAGCTGAACACTGAAGCTTTCTTT
V gene: TRBV28; J gene: TRBJ1-1; clone size: .; CDR3 length: 16; D gene: .; CDR3 protein: CASSLIGGRGNTEAFF; CDR3 DNA: TGTGCCAGCAGTTTAATAGGGGGGCGGGGGAACACTGAAGCTTTCTTT
V gene: TRBV4-3; J gene: TRBJ2-3; clone size: .; CDR3 length: 16; D gene: .; CDR3 protein: CASSLRGGGGTDTQYF; CDR3 DNA: TGCGCCAGCAGCCTCAGGGGAGGAGGAGGCACAGATACGCAGTATTTT
V gene: TRBV12-3/TRBV12-4; J gene: TRBJ1-6; clone size: .; CDR3 length: 14; D gene: .; CDR3 protein: CASRKRTANSPLHF; CDR3 DNA: TGTGCCAGCAGAAAAAGAACGGCCAATTCACCCCTCCACTTT
V gene: TRBV4-1; J gene: TRBJ2-5; clone size: few; CDR3 length: 14; D gene: .; CDR3 protein: CASSQGGMLETQYF; CDR3 DNA: TGCGCCAGCAGCCAAGGAGGGATGTTGGAGACCCAGTACTTC
V gene: TRBV7-2; J gene: TRBJ2-1; clone size: .; CDR3 length: 16; D gene: TRBD2; CDR3 protein: CASSLARLAGANEQFF; CDR3 DNA: TGTGCCAGCAGCTTAGCGCGGCTAGCGGGGGCCAATGAGCAGTTCTTC
V gene: TRBV3-1; J gene: TRBJ1-1; clone size: .; CDR3 length: 15; D gene: .; CDR3 protein: CASTTNRDTNTEAFF; CDR3 DNA: TGTGCCAGTACCACAAACAGGGACACGAACACTGAAGCTTTCTTT
V gene: TRBV20-1; J gene: TRBJ1-2; clone size: few; CDR3 length: 13; D gene: .; CDR3 protein: CSAPDLANYGYTF; CDR3 DNA: TGCAGTGCTCCGGACCTTGCTAACTATGGCTACACCTTC
V gene: TRBV10-3; J gene: TRBJ2-7; clone size: .; CDR3 length: 13; D gene: .; CDR3 protein: CAFSPDQYYEQYF; CDR3 DNA: TGTGCCTTTTCCCCGGACCAGTACTACGAGCAGTACTTC
V gene: TRBV7-2; J gene: TRBJ2-7; clone size: .; CDR3 length: 13; D gene: .; CDR3 protein: CASSLGQVNEQYF; CDR3 DNA: TGTGCCAGCAGCTTAGGACAGGTTAACGAGCAGTACTTC
V gene: TRBV5-1; J gene: TRBJ2-1; clone size: .; CDR3 length: 13; D gene: TRBD2; CDR3 protein: CASSLTLAGMEFF; CDR3 DNA: TGCGCCAGCAGCTTGACGCTAGCGGGTATGGAGTTCTTC
V gene: TRBV30; J gene: TRBJ2-7; clone size: few; CDR3 length: 15; D gene: TRBD1; CDR3 protein: CAWMPGQGDSYEQYF; CDR3 DNA: TGTGCCTGGATGCCGGGACAGGGGGATTCCTACGAGCAGTACTTC
V gene: TRBV25-1; J gene: TRBJ2-5; clone size: .; CDR3 length: 15; D gene: TRBD1; CDR3 protein: CASSEAAGGWETQYF; CDR3 DNA: TGTGCCAGCAGTGAGGCAGCAGGGGGCTGGGAGACCCAGTACTTC
V gene: TRBV4-3; J gene: TRBJ2-3; clone size: .; CDR3 length: 15; D gene: .; CDR3 protein: CASSQLNGVADTQYF; CDR3 DNA: TGCGCCAGCAGCCAACTTAACGGGGTGGCAGATACGCAGTATTTT
V gene: TRBV4-1; J gene: TRBJ1-2; clone size: few; CDR3 length: 15; D gene: TRBD1; CDR3 protein: CASSLFRDSDYGYTF; CDR3 DNA: TGCGCCAGCAGCCTATTTAGGGACAGTGACTATGGCTACACCTTC
V gene: TRBV20-1; J gene: TRBJ2-1; clone size: .; CDR3 length: 16; D gene: TRBD1; CDR3 protein: CSARDRDGVPYNEQFF; CDR3 DNA: TGCAGTGCAAGGGACAGGGACGGGGTGCCCTACAATGAGCAGTTCTTC
V gene: TRBV4-1; J gene: TRBJ2-7; clone size: few; CDR3 length: 14; D gene: .; CDR3 protein: CASSHLGPSYEQYF; CDR3 DNA: TGCGCCAGCAGCCACCTTGGCCCTAGCTACGAGCAGTACTTC
V gene: TRBV9; J gene: TRBJ1-5; clone size: .; CDR3 length: 15; D gene: TRBD1; CDR3 protein: CASSPKGDRGQPQHF; CDR3 DNA: TGTGCCAGCAGCCCGAAGGGGGACAGGGGACAGCCCCAGCATTTT